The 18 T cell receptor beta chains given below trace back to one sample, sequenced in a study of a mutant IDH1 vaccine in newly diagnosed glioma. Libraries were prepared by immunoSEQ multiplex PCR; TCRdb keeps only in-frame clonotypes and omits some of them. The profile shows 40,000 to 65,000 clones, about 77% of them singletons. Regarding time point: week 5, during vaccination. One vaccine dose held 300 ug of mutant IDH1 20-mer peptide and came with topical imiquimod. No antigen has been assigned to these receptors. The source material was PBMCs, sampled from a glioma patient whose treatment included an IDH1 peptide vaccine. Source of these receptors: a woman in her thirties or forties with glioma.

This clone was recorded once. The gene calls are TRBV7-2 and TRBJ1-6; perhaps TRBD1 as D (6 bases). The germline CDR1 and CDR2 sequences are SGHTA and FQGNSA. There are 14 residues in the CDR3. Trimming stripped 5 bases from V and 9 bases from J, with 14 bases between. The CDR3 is CASSQGWGGSPLHF. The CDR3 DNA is TGTGCCAGCAGCCAGGGGTGGGGGGGTTCACCCCTCCACTTT.

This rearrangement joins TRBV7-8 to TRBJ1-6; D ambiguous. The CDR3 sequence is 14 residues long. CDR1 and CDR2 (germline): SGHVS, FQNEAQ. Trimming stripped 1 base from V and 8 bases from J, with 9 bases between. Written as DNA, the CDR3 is TGTGCCAGCAGCTTAGAAGCCAGGTATTCACCCCTCCACTTT. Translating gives CASSLEARYSPLHF.

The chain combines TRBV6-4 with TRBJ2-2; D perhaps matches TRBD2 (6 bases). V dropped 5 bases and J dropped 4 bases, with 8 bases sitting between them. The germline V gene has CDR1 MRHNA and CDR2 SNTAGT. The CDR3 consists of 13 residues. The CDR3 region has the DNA TGTGCCAGCAGTTCGGGGGTCACCGGGGAGCTGTTTTTT. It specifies CASSSGVTGELFF.

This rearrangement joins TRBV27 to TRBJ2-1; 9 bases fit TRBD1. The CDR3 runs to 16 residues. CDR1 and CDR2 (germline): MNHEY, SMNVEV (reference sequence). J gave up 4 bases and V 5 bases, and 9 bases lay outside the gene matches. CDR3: CASSGGTGRVYNEQFF. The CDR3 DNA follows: TGTGCCAGCAGTGGGGGGACAGGGCGTGTTTACAATGAGCAGTTCTTC.

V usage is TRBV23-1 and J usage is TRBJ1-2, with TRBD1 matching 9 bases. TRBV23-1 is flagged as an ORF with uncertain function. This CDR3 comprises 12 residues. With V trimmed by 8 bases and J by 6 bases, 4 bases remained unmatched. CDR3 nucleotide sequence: TGCGCCAGCCGGGACAGGGTCCATGGCTACACCTTC. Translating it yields CASRDRVHGYTF.

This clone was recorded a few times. This chain's CDR3 is CASTPGGDGYTF. Written as DNA, the CDR3 is TGTGCCAGCACGCCGGGAGGGGATGGCTACACCTTC. The rearrangement uses TRBV7-9 and TRBJ1-2; D might be TRBD1 (5 bases). The CDR3 covers 12 residues. Deletions cut 7 bases from V and 6 bases from J, with 12 bases between. The germline CDR1 and CDR2 sequences are SEHNR and FQNEAQ (reference sequence). Filled out from reference TRBV7-9 and TRBJ1-2, the complete variable domain reads DTGVSQNPRHKITKRGQNVTFRCDPISEHNRLYWYRQTLGQGPEFLTYFQNEAQLEKSRLLSDRFSAERPKGSFSTLEIQRTEQGDSAMYLCASTPGGDGYTFGSGTRLTVV.

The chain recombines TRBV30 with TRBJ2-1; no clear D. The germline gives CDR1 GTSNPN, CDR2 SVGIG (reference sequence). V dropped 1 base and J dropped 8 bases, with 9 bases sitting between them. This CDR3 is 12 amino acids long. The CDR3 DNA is TGTGCCTGGAGTGGATTAGAGGATGAGCAGTTCTTC. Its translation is CAWSGLEDEQFF.

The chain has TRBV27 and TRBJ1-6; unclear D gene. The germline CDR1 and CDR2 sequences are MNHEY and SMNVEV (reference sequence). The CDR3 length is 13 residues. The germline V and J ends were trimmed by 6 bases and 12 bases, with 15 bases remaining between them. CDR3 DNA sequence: TGTGCCAGCAGATGGAGCGGGGTTGGACCCCTCCACTTT. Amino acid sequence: CASRWSGVGPLHF.

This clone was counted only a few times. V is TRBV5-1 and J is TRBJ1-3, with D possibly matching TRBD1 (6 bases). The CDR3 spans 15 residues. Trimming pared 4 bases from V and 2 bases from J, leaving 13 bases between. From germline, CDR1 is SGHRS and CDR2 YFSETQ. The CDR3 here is CASSLVGGPGNTIYF. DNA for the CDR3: TGCGCCAGCAGCCTGGTGGGGGGCCCTGGAAACACCATATATTTT.

The CDR3 DNA follows: TGTGCCAGCAGTACAGGGGGCGTTCGTGGCTACACCTTC. Protein: CASSTGGVRGYTF. The rearrangement joins TRBV6-5 to TRBJ1-2; 9 nucleotides align to TRBD1. V shed 5 bases, J shed 7 bases, and the junction held 5 bases outside the gene matches. CDR1 is MNHEY and CDR2 is SVGAGI in the germline V gene. The CDR3 length is 13 residues.

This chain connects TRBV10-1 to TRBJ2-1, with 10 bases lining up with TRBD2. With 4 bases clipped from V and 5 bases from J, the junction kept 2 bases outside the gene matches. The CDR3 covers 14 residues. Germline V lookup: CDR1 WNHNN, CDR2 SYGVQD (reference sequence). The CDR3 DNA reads TGCGCCAGCAGTGGTAGCGGGGGGCACAATGAGCAGTTCTTC. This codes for CASSGSGGHNEQFF.

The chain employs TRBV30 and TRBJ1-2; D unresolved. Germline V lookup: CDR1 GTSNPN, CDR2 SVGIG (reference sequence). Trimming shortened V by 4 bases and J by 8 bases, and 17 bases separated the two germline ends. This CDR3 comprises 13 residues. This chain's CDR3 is CAWIPTWDKGYTF. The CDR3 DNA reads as TGTGCCTGGATCCCTACCTGGGATAAGGGCTACACCTTC.

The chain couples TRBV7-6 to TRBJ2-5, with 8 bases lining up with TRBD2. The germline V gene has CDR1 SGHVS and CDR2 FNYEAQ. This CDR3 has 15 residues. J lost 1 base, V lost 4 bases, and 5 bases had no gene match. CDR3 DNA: TGTGCCAGCAGCTACGGGACTAGGATCCAAGAGACCCAGTACTTC. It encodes CASSYGTRIQETQYF.

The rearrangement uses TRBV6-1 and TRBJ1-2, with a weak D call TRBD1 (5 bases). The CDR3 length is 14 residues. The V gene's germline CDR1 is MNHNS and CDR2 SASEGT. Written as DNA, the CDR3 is TGTGCTTCCCTGGGACCGACCACTAACTATGGCTACACCTTC. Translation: CASLGPTTNYGYTF.

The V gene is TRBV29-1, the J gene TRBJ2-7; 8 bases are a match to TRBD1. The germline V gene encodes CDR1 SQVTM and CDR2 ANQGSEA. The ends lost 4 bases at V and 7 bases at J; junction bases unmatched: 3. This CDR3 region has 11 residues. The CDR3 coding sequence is TGCAGCGTTGGACAGGGGAGGGAGCAGTACTTC. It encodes CSVGQGREQYF.

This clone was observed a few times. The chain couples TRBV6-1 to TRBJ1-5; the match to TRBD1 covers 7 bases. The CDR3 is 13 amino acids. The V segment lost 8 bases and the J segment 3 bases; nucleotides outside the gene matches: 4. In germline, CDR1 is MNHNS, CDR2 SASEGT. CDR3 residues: CASGRGSNQPQHF. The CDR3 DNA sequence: TGTGCCAGCGGCAGGGGGTCCAATCAGCCCCAGCATTTT.

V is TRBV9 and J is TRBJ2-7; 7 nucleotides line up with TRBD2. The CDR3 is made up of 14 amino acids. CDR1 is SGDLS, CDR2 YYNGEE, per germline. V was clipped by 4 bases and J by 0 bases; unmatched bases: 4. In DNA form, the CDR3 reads TGTGCCAGCAGCCGGGGGAGGGTCTCCTACGAGCAGTACTTC. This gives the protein CASSRGRVSYEQYF.

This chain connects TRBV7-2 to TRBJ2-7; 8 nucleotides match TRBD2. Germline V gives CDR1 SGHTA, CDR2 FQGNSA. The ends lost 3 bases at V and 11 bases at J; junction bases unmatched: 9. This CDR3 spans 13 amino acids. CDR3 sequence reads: CASSLQRGRGEYF. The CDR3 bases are TGTGCCAGCAGCTTGCAACGGGGGCGGGGGGAGTACTTC.